This paragraph reports one T cell receptor beta chain. RNA transcripts served as template for amplifying TCR beta CDR3 sequences. First-round RT-PCR employed HTBI primers, with a second-round multiplex PCR after it. TCRdb re-derived calls from the multiplex PCR reads in MiXCR, one entry per CDR3 protein. This sample has approximately 210,000 distinct CDR3 sequences; about 22% occur once, and the top ten carry roughly 39%. V trimming: 0 bases; J trimming: 3 bases; junction bases outside the gene matches: 5. The CDR3 has 16 residues. The data derive from a study of Graves' ophthalmopathy and Graves' hyperthyroidism.

Sequencing input: peripheral blood. V and J are TRBV12-3 or TRBV12-4 and TRBJ1-2, with 9 bases that match TRBD1. The TCR comes from a woman aged 50 to 60 with Graves' ophthalmopathy. Here the CDR3 reads CASSLARTGAYYGYTF. The CDR3 region has the DNA TGTGCCAGCAGTTTAGCTAGGACAGGGGCTTACTATGGCTACACCTTC.